This T cell receptor (beta chain) was captured by sequencing in a study of neurological immune-mediated disorders. This clonotype was seen repeatedly, ten times or more. Its target is not known. The CDR3 length is 16 residues. Trimming at V came to 1 base and at J to 2 bases, leaving 6 bases not matched to a gene. The germline V gene encodes CDR1 SGHVS and CDR2 FQNEAQ. The cDNA was generated by 5'RACE with 10-nucleotide random UMIs. TCRdb itself ran the 5' RACE reads through MiXCR, one entry per CDR3 protein. The sample includes some 100,000 distinct CDR3 sequences, less than 15% of them seen just once. The time point denotes: longitudinal time-point 2. Stored at -80 C, 2 million PBMCs were the source of the unsorted libraries. Study-wide results and limits: The most TCR clonal expansion was seen in HTLV-1-associated myelopathy, whereas the least was seen in multiple sclerosis, below the level in healthy controls. None of the CDR3 amino acid sequences found in expanded clones was shared across subjects. This suggests that the TCR-beta repertoires were private in all groups.

This clonotype was obtained from a female donor with HTLV-1-associated myelopathy (HAM/TSP). The V and J genes are TRBV7-8 and TRBJ2-3, with TRBD2 matching 7 bases. The sample was PBMCs. CDR3 nucleotide sequence: TGTGCCAGCAGCTTAGGGGGGGGTTTGAACACAGATACGCAGTATTTT. Protein: CASSLGGGLNTDTQYF.